This TCR beta chain was recovered during a study of cytomegalovirus exposure and HLA in healthy donors. Study summary: Unique TCRs numbering around 80 million, obtained from HLA-typed donors, made up an early data release.

Trimming at V came to 3 bases and at J to 1 base, leaving 11 bases not matched to a gene. Per germline, CDR1 SGDLS and CDR2 YYNGEE. The CDR3 extends over 19 amino acids. PCR employed 60 Vbeta and 13 Jbeta primers. The method was immunoSEQ multiplex PCR; TCRdb's version includes in-frame clones alone and lacks a portion of them. The table lists under 200,000 clones, around 79% of them singletons. The study sampled nominally healthy donors, though unrecorded immune exposures were likely. As to this clone: Its antigen is still unknown.

Study findings and constraints: Later analysis revealed greater clonal expansion in HLA-associated TCR beta chains than in equally common others. CMV serostatus was the only immune exposure information that was available.

Material: PBMCs. This chain uses TRBV9 with TRBJ2-6, with TRBD1 matching over 9 bases. The origin of this receptor is a male donor in good health and CMV-seropositive. The CDR3, as DNA: TGTGCCAGCAGCGGGGCCAGACAGGGGGTATTGTCTGGGGCCAACGTCCTGACTTTC. It specifies CASSGARQGVLSGANVLTF.